One sample yielded the 9 T cell receptor beta chains listed below, sequenced in a study of CD4 T cells in relation to SARS-CoV-2 and coronaviruses. These receptors have no known antigen. Repertoires were generated with immunoSEQ multiplex PCR, while TCRdb's copy carries only in-frame clones and drops some. The repertoire consists of over 15,000 clones, with about 79% occurring once and the leading ten covering roughly a tenth. CD4+ T cells from unexposed donors were obtained before the COVID-19 pandemic (2011-2018). CD4+ T cells were isolated from the cells after 10 days of culture. Sample: CD4+ T cells from PBMCs, cultured in vitro. These receptors were collected from a human donor in good health.

CDR3 loop: CASSYLPSGTVEKLFF. Written as DNA, the CDR3 is TGTGCCAGCAGTTACTTGCCCTCTGGGACAGTTGAAAAACTGTTTTTT. The V gene is TRBV6-5, the J gene TRBJ1-4, with 7 nucleotides matching TRBD1. Germline-derived CDR1 and CDR2 are MNHEY and SVGAGI. This CDR3 comprises 16 residues. After removal of 1 base from V and 7 bases from J, the junction contained 9 bases not matched to a gene.

In its sample, this clone was seen a few times. V and J are TRBV6-5 and TRBJ1-5; the match to TRBD1 covers 7 bases. Trimming at V came to 6 bases and at J to 0 bases, leaving 5 bases not matched to a gene. The CDR3 totals 15 residues. Germline V gene lookup returns CDR1 MNHEY and CDR2 SVGAGI. In nucleotides, the CDR3 is TGTGCCAGCAGGGGGACAGAATTTAGCAATCAGCCCCAGCATTTT. This encodes CASRGTEFSNQPQHF.

This sequence joins TRBV6-5 and TRBJ2-5; 7 bases map to TRBD1. CDR1 and CDR2 from the germline V gene are MNHEY and SVGAGI. V shed 5 bases and J 4 bases; nucleotides not matched to a gene: 7. This CDR3 comprises 14 residues. The CDR3 nucleotides are TGTGCCAGCAGTCCCCTCGACAGGGCAGAGACCCAGTACTTC. It yields the protein CASSPLDRAETQYF.

The rearrangement links TRBV2 to TRBJ1-5, with 11 bases lining up with TRBD1. The germline V gene has CDR1 SNHLY and CDR2 FYNNEI. This CDR3 has 15 residues. With 5 bases clipped from V and 1 base from J, the junction kept 1 base outside the gene matches. CDR3 nucleotide sequence: TGTGCCAGCAGTCGGGACAGGGGGAGCAATCAGCCCCAGCATTTT. This codes for CASSRDRGSNQPQHF.

This clone turned up a few times. The rearrangement joins TRBV6-5 to TRBJ2-7; D might be TRBD2 (7 bases). Trimming took off 2 bases at V and 1 base at J, with 12 bases between the two ends. CDR1 is MNHEY and CDR2 is SVGAGI in the germline V gene. The CDR3 has 15 residues. For the CDR3, the DNA is TGTGCCAGCAGTTACGGGGGGGACAAGTCCTACGAGCAGTACTTC. The encoded protein is CASSYGGDKSYEQYF.

The chain links TRBV5-1 to TRBJ2-5; 10 nucleotides line up with TRBD2. The CDR3 has 18 amino acids. Trimming cost V 1 base and J 0 bases; bases outside gene matches: 9. Germline V CDR1 and CDR2: SGHRS, YFSETQ. As DNA, the CDR3 is TGCGCCAGCAGCTTGCAGGGTCTAGCGGGGGATTACCAAGAGACCCAGTACTTC. Translated: CASSLQGLAGDYQETQYF.

This chain uses TRBV21-1 with TRBJ2-7; TRBD2 is taken as the D call from the table, unchecked against the DNA. TRBV21-1 is termed a pseudogene. The CDR3 covers 21 residues. The CDR3 loop reads CASSGPLVGGLAGGSSYEQYF. CDR3 bases: TGTGCCAGCAGCGGGCCCCTGGTCGGGGGACTAGCGGGAGGTTCTTCCTACGAGCAGTACTTC.

The chain combines TRBV3-1 (or the pseudogene TRBV3-2) with TRBJ1-5; D call uncertain. Per the germline V gene, CDR1 is LGHDT and CDR2 is YNNKEL (reference sequence). The CDR3 extends over 15 amino acids. V dropped 1 base and J dropped 5 bases, with 12 bases sitting between them. CDR3 DNA: TGTGCCAGCAGCCAAGGAGGTCGGCTACATCAGCCCCAGCATTTT. This gives the protein CASSQGGRLHQPQHF.

The rearrangement links TRBV11-2 to TRBJ1-1; tentative D call: TRBD1 (5 bases). V lost 5 bases to trimming and J lost 3 bases, with 22 bases between them. The germline gives CDR1 SGHAT, CDR2 FQNNGV. The CDR3 totals 17 residues. The CDR3 sequence is CASSARPSRVGDTEAFF. In DNA form, the CDR3 reads TGTGCCAGCAGCGCACGACCGTCGAGGGTGGGGGACACTGAAGCTTTCTTT. The entire variable domain, with the rest obtained from reference TRBV11-2 and TRBJ1-1, is as follows: EAGVAQSPRYKIIEKRQSVAFWCNPISGHATLYWYQQILGQGPKLLIQFQNNGVVDDSQLPKDRFSAERLKGVDSTLKIQPAKLEDSAVYLCASSARPSRVGDTEAFFGQGTRLTVV.